This T cell receptor (beta chain) emerged from a study of CD4+ T cells in melanoma. This clone was detected a few times. The target antigen is unknown. Profiled with immunoSEQ multiplex PCR; TCRdb holds only in-frame clones, not every one. The sample has 90,000 to 130,000 clones, roughly 90% seen once. Study-wide findings and caveats: Reportedly, melanoma neoantigen-specific CD4+ T cells showed varied differentiation states.

Unmatched junction bases numbered 7, after V lost 5 bases and J lost 9 bases. The CDR3 is 14 residues long. Germline lookup yields CDR1 SGHTA and CDR2 FQGNSA. This sequence joins TRBV7-2 and TRBJ1-6; 7 bases are a match to TRBD1. The receptor's source is a human donor with melanoma. The sequencing sample was made of peripheral blood. Here the CDR3 DNA reads TGTGCCAGCAGCCTTACAGGGGTTGGTTCACCCCTCCACTTT. Its protein is CASSLTGVGSPLHF.